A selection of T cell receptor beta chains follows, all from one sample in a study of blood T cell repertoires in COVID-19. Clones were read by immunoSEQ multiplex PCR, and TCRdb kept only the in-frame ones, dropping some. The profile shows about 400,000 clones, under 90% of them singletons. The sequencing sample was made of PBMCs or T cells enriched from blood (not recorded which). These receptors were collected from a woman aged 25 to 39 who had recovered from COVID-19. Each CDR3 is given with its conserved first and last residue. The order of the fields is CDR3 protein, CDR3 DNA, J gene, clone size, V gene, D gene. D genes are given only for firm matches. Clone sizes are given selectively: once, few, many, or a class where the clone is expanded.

CASSDWGRTKSNQPQHF	TGTGCCAGCAGTGACTGGGGGCGAACAAAAAGCAATCAGCCCCAGCATTTT	TRBJ1-5	NA	TRBV6-4	NA
CASSPIPGGQPQHF	TGTGCCAGCAGCCCGATACCAGGGGGTCAGCCCCAGCATTTT	TRBJ1-5	NA	TRBV7-9	TRBD1
CASSSDLVGAFF	TGTGCCAGCAGTAGCGACCTTGTCGGGGCTTTCTTT	TRBJ1-1	once	TRBV7-9	NA
CASSAGRGRWNGYTF	TGTGCCAGCAGCGCCGGCAGGGGGCGCTGGAATGGCTACACCTTC	TRBJ1-2	NA	TRBV5-6	TRBD1
CASSGQGIRNTEAFF	TGTGCCAGCAGCGGACAGGGAATTAGGAACACTGAAGCTTTCTTT	TRBJ1-1	once	TRBV2	TRBD1
CATSRDRVMTEAFF	TGTGCCACCAGCAGGGACAGGGTTATGACTGAAGCTTTCTTT	TRBJ1-1	NA	TRBV15	TRBD1
CAGRIAQGAIQYF	TGTGCCGGGCGGATAGCACAGGGAGCCATTCAGTACTTC	TRBJ2-4	NA	TRBV6-1	NA
CATSDSHRGQGQPQHF	TGTGCCACCAGTGATTCCCACAGGGGGCAGGGTCAGCCCCAGCATTTT	TRBJ1-5	NA	TRBV24-1	TRBD1
CASTQTSGGAEQYF	TGTGCCAGCACCCAGACTAGCGGGGGGGCCGAGCAGTACTTC	TRBJ2-7	NA	TRBV6-5	TRBD2
CASSYSIKGGGTEAFF	TGTGCCAGCAGTTACTCGATTAAGGGAGGAGGGACTGAAGCTTTCTTT	TRBJ1-1	NA	TRBV6-5	NA
CASSQGIGQGTQETQYF	TGTGCCAGCAGCCAAGGAATAGGACAGGGCACACAAGAGACCCAGTACTTC	TRBJ2-5	NA	TRBV3-1/TRBV3-2	TRBD1
CASRYRGQNRNPGGYTF	TGTGCCAGCAGATATCGAGGGCAAAACAGAAACCCTGGTGGCTACACCTTC	TRBJ1-2	NA	TRBV5-4	NA
CASSAGAGTGESGEQFF	TGTGCCAGCAGCGCGGGGGCCGGGACAGGGGAGTCGGGTGAGCAGTTCTTC	TRBJ2-1	NA	TRBV9	TRBD1
CASSQDSLRTSSAFF	TGCGCCAGCAGCCAGGACTCATTAAGGACCTCCTCGGCTTTCTTT	TRBJ1-1	NA	TRBV4-3	NA
CASLGRGGYEQYF	TGTGCCAGCTTGGGGCGGGGAGGCTACGAGCAGTACTTC	TRBJ2-7	NA	TRBV6-5	NA
CASSLYGFRDRGITYEQYF	TGTGCCAGCAGTTTATACGGATTCCGGGACAGGGGTATCACCTACGAGCAGTACTTC	TRBJ2-7	NA	TRBV27	TRBD1
CSVVDGNGNQPQHF	TGCAGCGTTGTCGACGGGAATGGCAATCAGCCCCAGCATTTT	TRBJ1-5	NA	TRBV29-1	NA
CASSQDPGVGYGYTF	TGCGCCAGCAGCCAAGATCCAGGGGTGGGGTATGGCTACACCTTC	TRBJ1-2	NA	TRBV4-1	NA
CASSSRPGQGSNEQYF	TGTGCCAGCAGCTCGAGACCGGGACAGGGGTCGAACGAGCAGTACTTC	TRBJ2-7	once	TRBV5-4	TRBD1
CASSESGRDEAFF	TGTGCCAGCAGTGAATCAGGGAGGGACGAAGCTTTCTTT	TRBJ1-1	NA	TRBV28	NA
CASSLGGPTGGKNYGYTF	TGTGCCAGCAGTCTAGGGGGCCCTACAGGGGGCAAGAACTATGGCTACACCTTC	TRBJ1-2	NA	TRBV28	TRBD1
CASSPHLDRVGRETQYF	TGTGCCAGCAGCCCACACCTCGACAGGGTGGGACGGGAGACCCAGTACTTC	TRBJ2-5	NA	TRBV3-1/TRBV3-2	TRBD1
CASSKAAAGGYTEAFF	TGTGCCAGCAGCAAAGCGGCGGCAGGGGGCTACACTGAAGCTTTCTTT	TRBJ1-1	NA	TRBV5-6	TRBD1
CSASRRDRGDYDYGYTF	TGCAGTGCTAGTCGCCGAGACAGGGGGGATTATGACTATGGCTACACCTTC	TRBJ1-2	NA	TRBV20-1	TRBD1
CASSETVNTEAFF	TGTGCCAGCAGTGAAACGGTGAACACTGAAGCTTTCTTT	TRBJ1-1	once	TRBV6-1	NA
CASSSVGQGGTDTQYF	TGTGCCAGCAGTTCTGTTGGACAGGGAGGCACAGATACGCAGTATTTT	TRBJ2-3	NA	TRBV6-5	TRBD1
CASSDGLAGGEQYF	TGCGCCAGCAGTGATGGACTAGCGGGGGGCGAGCAGTACTTC	TRBJ2-7	NA	TRBV10-2	TRBD2
CASSTGSVPRSNSPLHF	TGTGCCAGCAGCACCGGGTCGGTCCCTCGAAGCAATTCACCCCTCCACTTT	TRBJ1-6	once	TRBV5-4	NA
CASSPTGARNTIYF	TGCGCCAGCAGCCCTACAGGGGCCCGAAACACCATATATTTT	TRBJ1-3	NA	TRBV5-1	TRBD1
CASSRGLSYEQYF	TGCGCCAGTTCCCGAGGGTTGTCCTACGAGCAGTACTTC	TRBJ2-7	NA	TRBV10-1	NA
CASKGEGGFSNQPQHF	TGTGCCAGCAAGGGAGAGGGGGGGTTTAGCAATCAGCCCCAGCATTTT	TRBJ1-5	NA	TRBV2	NA
CASHRDSSSYEQYF	TGTGCCAGCCACCGGGACTCAAGCTCCTACGAGCAGTACTTC	TRBJ2-7	few	TRBV6-5	NA
CASSPGHYAKNIQYF	TGTGCCAGTAGTCCGGGACACTATGCCAAAAACATTCAGTACTTC	TRBJ2-4	NA	TRBV19	NA
CASSLRAGGVETQYF	TGTGCCAGCAGTCTCCGGGCAGGGGGAGTGGAGACCCAGTACTTC	TRBJ2-5	NA	TRBV28	TRBD1
CASSPPGTGVFIQYF	TGTGCCAGCAGTCCGCCCGGGACAGGGGTTTTCATTCAGTACTTC	TRBJ2-4	NA	TRBV27	TRBD1
CAIQAPDTDTQYF	TGTGCCATCCAGGCACCAGACACAGATACGCAGTATTTT	TRBJ2-3	NA	TRBV10-3	NA
CASSPRGGEMNTEAFF	TGTGCCAGCTCACCCCGTGGTGGAGAGATGAACACTGAAGCTTTCTTT	TRBJ1-1	NA	TRBV18	NA
CSVEKQFGEKLFF	TGCAGCGTTGAGAAACAGTTCGGTGAAAAACTGTTTTTT	TRBJ1-4	once	TRBV29-1	NA
CASSSESTGGGSPLHF	TGTGCCAGCAGCTCAGAGAGTACAGGGGGAGGTTCACCCCTCCACTTT	TRBJ1-6	NA	TRBV7-2	TRBD1
CASSGASGGRGEQFF	TGTGCCAGTAGTGGGGCTAGCGGGGGGCGAGGGGAGCAGTTCTTC	TRBJ2-1	NA	TRBV19	TRBD2
CASSLPQGSGTDTQYF	TGTGCCAGCAGTTTGCCTCAGGGTTCTGGCACAGATACGCAGTATTTT	TRBJ2-3	NA	TRBV28	NA
CSASSVAGVWNEQFF	TGCAGTGCTAGTTCCGTAGCGGGAGTGTGGAATGAGCAGTTCTTC	TRBJ2-1	NA	TRBV20-1	TRBD2
CAISGGLAPKTGELFF	TGTGCCATCAGTGGCGGACTAGCGCCTAAAACCGGGGAGCTGTTTTTT	TRBJ2-2	NA	TRBV10-3	TRBD2
CASSLDLEASYNEQFF	TGTGCCAGCAGCTTAGATCTGGAGGCGTCCTACAATGAGCAGTTCTTC	TRBJ2-1	NA	TRBV11-2	NA
CASSLTSGIINEQFF	TGTGCCAGCAGCTTGACTAGCGGGATTATCAATGAGCAGTTCTTC	TRBJ2-1	NA	TRBV7-9	TRBD2
CASTLDGTGNTEAFF	TGTGCCAGCACCCTAGACGGGACAGGGAACACTGAAGCTTTCTTT	TRBJ1-1	many	TRBV6-4	TRBD1
CASSLDRGEQYF	TGTGCCAGCAGCTTAGACAGGGGCGAGCAGTACTTC	TRBJ2-7	NA	TRBV7-2	TRBD1
CASSQITGGDGYTF	TGTGCCAGCAGCCAGATAACAGGGGGAGATGGCTACACCTTC	TRBJ1-2	few	TRBV3-1/TRBV3-2	TRBD1
CASSLALTASGNTIYF	TGCGCCAGCAGCTTGGCCTTGACAGCCTCTGGAAACACCATATATTTT	TRBJ1-3	NA	TRBV5-1	NA
CASTPGGSYTEAFF	TGTGCCAGTACCCCAGGGGGCAGCTACACTGAAGCTTTCTTT	TRBJ1-1	NA	TRBV19	TRBD1
CATSRAGGSYEQYF	TGTGCCACCAGCAGAGCCGGGGGCTCCTACGAGCAGTACTTC	TRBJ2-7	NA	TRBV15	NA
CASSRGGEISGYTF	TGTGCCAGCAGCCGGGGGGGGGAAATCAGTGGCTACACCTTC	TRBJ1-2	NA	TRBV6-5	NA
CAWSYQGSNQPQHF	TGTGCCTGGAGTTACCAGGGTAGCAATCAGCCCCAGCATTTT	TRBJ1-5	NA	TRBV30	NA